The 28 T cell receptor beta chains below all came from one sample that was sequenced in a study of blood T cell repertoires in COVID-19. Some clones are missing from TCRdb's copy, which holds only in-frame ones; the method was immunoSEQ multiplex PCR. The table lists around 300,000 clones, 80% to 90% of them singletons, with around 14% in the top ten. The sequenced material came from peripheral blood. All receptors come from a woman aged 70-85 years with COVID-19, enrolled during active disease.

V usage is TRBV29-1 and J usage is TRBJ2-3, with D tentatively TRBD2 (5 bases). The CDR3 is made up of 10 amino acids. V shed 5 bases and J shed 8 bases, with 8 bases lying between them. CDR1 and CDR2 (germline): SQVTM, ANQGSEA. The chain's CDR3 is CSVSLVTQYF. CDR3 DNA: TGCAGCGTTTCACTAGTTACGCAGTATTTT.

V usage is TRBV27 and J usage is TRBJ2-5; 9 nucleotides line up with TRBD1. The CDR3 runs 15 residues. The trim removed 2 bases at V and 5 bases at J, leaving 6 bases unmatched. CDR1 is MNHEY, CDR2 SMNVEV, per germline (reference sequence). CDR3 amino acids: CASSLIRQGGETQYF. In nucleotides, the CDR3 is TGTGCCAGCAGTTTAATCCGACAGGGGGGGGAGACCCAGTACTTC.

The chain links TRBV3-1 (or the pseudogene TRBV3-2) to TRBJ2-7; TRBD2 matches 9 bases. Per germline, CDR1 LGHDT and CDR2 YNNKEL (reference sequence). The CDR3 length is 18 residues. V lost 1 base to trimming and J lost 11 bases; unmatched junction nucleotides: 21. CDR3 region: CASSQGAPPGTPAGGKYF. The DNA of the CDR3 is TGTGCCAGCAGCCAAGGAGCCCCCCCTGGGACTCCGGCGGGGGGGAAGTACTTC.

The V call is TRBV28, the J call TRBJ1-2, with 8 nucleotides matching TRBD1. V trimming: 7 bases; J trimming: 2 bases; junction bases outside the gene matches: 3. This CDR3 is 13 amino acids long. Germline values: CDR1 MDHEN, CDR2 SYDVKM. Here the CDR3 reads CASTSGGNYGYTF. CDR3 DNA sequence: TGTGCCAGCACCTCAGGGGGCAACTATGGCTACACCTTC.

In this sample, this clone turned up once. The CDR3 protein is CATSDGGPGQGNEQYF. In DNA, the CDR3 is TGTGCCACCAGTGATGGGGGTCCGGGACAGGGTAACGAGCAGTACTTC. The chain uses TRBV24-1 and TRBJ2-7, with 9 nucleotides matching TRBD1. The CDR3 extends over 16 amino acids. Germline V gene sequence: CDR1 KGHDR, CDR2 SFDVKD. Trimming removed 3 bases from V and 5 bases from J; junction bases left unmatched: 10.

The CDR3 DNA reads as TGTGCCAGCAGTTTCCTAGCGGGGTTCCCCGGGGAGCTGTTTTTT. This gives the protein CASSFLAGFPGELFF. The chain uses TRBV27 and TRBJ2-2; 9 nucleotides match TRBD2. The germline CDR1 and CDR2 sequences are MNHEY and SMNVEV (reference sequence). V lost 3 bases to trimming and J lost 6 bases; unmatched junction nucleotides: 5. The CDR3 is 15 amino acids.

Details on this clone: This CDR3 is also generated by other DNA sequences in the sample. The chain uses TRBV28 and TRBJ1-2, with TRBD1 matching over 10 bases. The CDR3 has 14 amino acids. Germline CDR1 MDHEN, CDR2 SYDVKM. The V and J ends lost 4 bases and 5 bases, in that order; junction bases with no gene match: 4. The CDR3 nucleotides are TGTGCCAGCAGTTCCCCGGACAGGGGGTATGGCTACACCTTC. Translating it yields CASSSPDRGYGYTF.

The rearrangement links TRBV7-2 to TRBJ2-5, with 16 bases aligning to TRBD2. There are 18 residues in the CDR3. J gave up 4 bases and V 4 bases, and 9 bases lay outside the gene matches. The germline CDR1 and CDR2 sequences are SGHTA and FQGNSA. CDR3 sequence (DNA): TGTGCCAGCAGCTCCCCGAGGGGACTAGCGGGGGGGATAGAGACCCAGTACTTC. Protein sequence: CASSSPRGLAGGIETQYF.

V is TRBV3-1 (or the pseudogene TRBV3-2) and J is TRBJ2-7, with D perhaps TRBD1 (6 bases). This CDR3 region has 13 residues. Germline CDR1 reads LGHDT; CDR2 reads YNNKEL (reference sequence). V shed 10 bases and J shed 0 bases, with 13 bases lying between them. In DNA, the CDR3 is TGTGCCATCCCCCAGGGGCTCTCCTACGAGCAGTACTTC. Encoded protein: CAIPQGLSYEQYF.

The chain recombines TRBV5-1 with TRBJ2-7, with 9 bases matching TRBD2. From germline, CDR1 is SGHRS and CDR2 YFSETQ. The V and J ends lost 5 bases and 2 bases, in that order; junction bases with no gene match: 8. The CDR3 contains 15 residues. The CDR3 DNA reads as TGCGCCAGCAGGGGCGGGGGGGAGGTAACCTACGAGCAGTACTTC. It translates to CASRGGGEVTYEQYF.

This chain connects TRBV28 to TRBJ2-3, with 7 bases fitting TRBD1. The V gene end was trimmed by 3 bases and the J gene end by 2 bases; junction bases not matched to a gene: 5. Germline assignment: CDR1 MDHEN and CDR2 SYDVKM. The CDR3 sequence is 15 residues long. The CDR3 DNA reads TGTGCCAGCAGTTTTCGGGACAGACCCACAGATACGCAGTATTTT. This encodes CASSFRDRPTDTQYF.

The rearrangement uses TRBV6-2 or TRBV6-3 and TRBJ2-3, with 14 bases matching TRBD2. Germline assignment: CDR1 MNHEY and CDR2 SVGEGT. CDR3 length: 18 amino acids. V was pared by 0 bases and J by 6 bases, with 8 bases of the junction left unmatched. CDR3 in DNA: TGTGCCAGCAGTTACTCGACTAGCGGGGGGGCCAGGAGGGATACGCAGTATTTT. It specifies CASSYSTSGGARRDTQYF.

The chain combines TRBV6-5 with TRBJ1-2, with D unclear. The CDR3 consists of 15 residues. V gave up 5 bases and J gave up 0 bases, with 13 bases separating them. The germline CDR1 and CDR2 sequences are MNHEY and SVGAGI. In DNA, the CDR3 is TGTGCCAGCAGTAGCCCCAGGAGGTCTAACTATGGCTACACCTTC. Amino acids: CASSSPRRSNYGYTF.

The rearrangement joins TRBV24-1 to TRBJ2-1, with a weak D call TRBD2 (6 bases). V dropped 6 bases and J dropped 2 bases, with 16 bases sitting between them. In germline, CDR1 is KGHDR, CDR2 SFDVKD. The CDR3 is 16 amino acids. CDR3 sequence (DNA): TGTGCCACCAGTTCCTTAGGCCCGGGAGCCTACAATGAGCAGTTCTTC. Translation: CATSSLGPGAYNEQFF.

CDR3 DNA sequence: TGCGCCAGCAGCTGGGGGCGACAGGGAGGAATCTACGAGCAGTACTTC. Translation: CASSWGRQGGIYEQYF. The chain links TRBV5-1 to TRBJ2-7, with D maybe TRBD1 (7 bases). Germline CDR1 SGHRS, CDR2 YFSETQ. The V end was cut by 3 bases, the J end by 3 bases, with 19 bases between. There are 16 residues in the CDR3.

The chain carries TRBV2 and TRBJ1-1; possibly TRBD1 for D (5 bases). There are 17 residues in the CDR3. V was pared by 4 bases and J by 6 bases, with 24 bases between. Looked up from germline, CDR1 is SNHLY and CDR2 is FYNNEI. The CDR3 DNA reads TGTGCCAGCAGTGTCTGGCAGGGAGGGCCCATCGTGGCTGAAGCTTTCTTT. This sequence encodes CASSVWQGGPIVAEAFF. The full variable domain, in which reference TRBV2 and TRBJ1-1 provide the parts outside the CDR3, is EPEVTQTPSHQVTQMGQEVILRCVPISNHLYFYWYRQILGQKVEFLVSFYNNEISEKSEIFDDQFSVERPDGSNFTLKIRSTKLEDSAMYFCASSVWQGGPIVAEAFFGQGTRLTVV.

The rearrangement links TRBV19 to TRBJ2-7; 7 bases are shared with TRBD1. Trimming took 4 bases from V and 3 from J; bases not matched to a gene: 3. CDR3 size: 13 residues. Germline assignment: CDR1 LNHDA and CDR2 SQIVND (reference sequence). CDR3 in amino acids: CASSTTGFYEQYF. The CDR3 region has the DNA TGTGCCAGTAGTACGACAGGGTTCTACGAGCAGTACTTC. Full variable domain (outside the CDR3, taken from reference TRBV19 and TRBJ2-7): DGGITQSPKYLFRKEGQNVTLSCEQNLNHDAMYWYRQDPGQGLRLIYYSQIVNDFQKGDIAEGYSVSREKKESFPLTVTSAQKNPTAFYLCASSTTGFYEQYFGPGTRLTVT.

The J gene is TRBJ2-2, the V gene TRBV27; weak D call: TRBD1 (5 bases). Per germline, CDR1 MNHEY and CDR2 SMNVEV (reference sequence). V was trimmed by 3 bases and J by 7 bases, leaving 9 bases between them. The CDR3 extends over 13 amino acids. Here the CDR3 DNA reads TGTGCCAGCAGTTTCAGGGTCGGCGGGGAGCTGTTTTTT. It specifies CASSFRVGGELFF.

There are a few counts of this clone. The gene calls are TRBV5-1 and TRBJ1-1; TRBD1 is a possible D gene (6 bases). The V end lost 6 bases, the J end lost 8 bases, and 17 bases lay between the germline ends. The germline CDR1 and CDR2 sequences are SGHRS and YFSETQ. The CDR3 totals 13 residues. The CDR3 here is CASTTGSGPEAFF. CDR3 coding DNA: TGCGCCAGCACCACAGGGTCGGGCCCGGAAGCTTTCTTT.

This clone was seen once. V gene TRBV4-1 combines with J gene TRBJ2-2; 14 bases align to TRBD2. Trimming removed 6 bases from V and 6 bases from J; junction bases left unmatched: 3. CDR1 is MGHRA, CDR2 YSYEKL, per germline. The length of the CDR3 is 15 residues. This CDR3 reads CASRPTSGGAGELFF. The CDR3 DNA reads as TGCGCCAGCAGGCCGACTAGCGGGGGGGCCGGGGAGCTGTTTTTT.

This clone has just one count. CDR3 protein: CSASDTQGVHGYTF. As DNA, the CDR3 is TGCAGTGCTAGTGACACACAGGGAGTCCATGGCTACACCTTC. The chain carries TRBV20-1 and TRBJ1-2; the D gene is possibly TRBD1 (6 bases). The length of the CDR3 is 14 residues. The V gene lost 3 bases and the J gene lost 6 bases, with 17 bases spanning the gap. Per germline, CDR1 DFQATT and CDR2 SNEGSKA (reference sequence).

The chain uses TRBV7-6 and TRBJ2-3, with TRBD2 matching over 9 bases. From germline, CDR1 is SGHVS and CDR2 FNYEAQ. J gave up 6 bases and V 1 base, and 5 bases lay outside the gene matches. The CDR3 extends over 15 amino acids. The CDR3 DNA is TGTGCCAGCAGCTTAGAAGCGGGGGGATCGGATACGCAGTATTTT. As protein: CASSLEAGGSDTQYF.

J is TRBJ1-5 and V is TRBV19; D possibly corresponds to TRBD1 (5 bases). V was clipped by 9 bases and J by 0 bases, with 18 bases between them. Germline V gives CDR1 LNHDA, CDR2 SQIVND (reference sequence). CDR3 length: 16 residues. The CDR3 DNA is TGTGCCAGCAGTTGGGGGGGGTTAAATAGCAATCAGCCCCAGCATTTT. Its protein product is CASSWGGLNSNQPQHF.

The chain recombines TRBV7-2 with TRBJ1-1, with no clear D. Per germline, CDR1 SGHTA and CDR2 FQGNSA. The V end was cut by 1 base, the J end by 6 bases, with 12 bases between. This CDR3 region has 14 residues. The DNA of the CDR3 is TGTGCCAGCAGCTTAGGCGGGTTCGTAGCTGAAGCTTTCTTT. Translation: CASSLGGFVAEAFF.

V gene TRBV19 combines with J gene TRBJ1-1, with D possibly matching TRBD1 (6 bases). The CDR3 is 14 residues long. Trimming took 0 bases from V and 5 from J, leaving 10 bases between them. CDR1 and CDR2 (germline): LNHDA, SQIVND (reference sequence). CDR3: CASSIEGAKTEAFF. DNA for the CDR3: TGTGCCAGTAGTATAGAGGGGGCCAAAACTGAAGCTTTCTTT.

V usage is TRBV10-3 and J usage is TRBJ1-2; D not resolved. Germline CDR1 reads ENHRY; CDR2 reads SYGVKD. The CDR3 is made up of 12 amino acids. V lost 4 bases and J lost 4, with 7 bases in between. CDR3 nucleotides: TGTGCCATCAGTGGTAGCTCCTATGGCTACACCTTC. Amino acids: CAISGSSYGYTF.

The rearrangement links TRBV5-4 to TRBJ2-3; 9 nucleotides agree with TRBD1. Germline lookup yields CDR1 SGHNT and CDR2 YYREEE (reference sequence). The CDR3 has 15 residues. V lost 4 bases, J lost 6 bases, and 9 bases stayed unmatched. The chain's CDR3 is CASSPPGQGTDTQYF. The DNA for the CDR3 is TGTGCCAGCAGCCCCCCGGGACAGGGAACCGATACGCAGTATTTT.

This sequence joins TRBV7-2 and TRBJ2-7, with a tentative D call TRBD2 (6 bases). V lost 5 bases to trimming and J lost 4 bases, with 9 bases between them. This CDR3 region has 12 residues. CDR1 is SGHTA and CDR2 is FQGNSA in the germline V gene. Here the CDR3 DNA reads TGTGCCAGCAGCCCAAGCGGGTACGAGCAGTACTTC. This translates into CASSPSGYEQYF.